The clone carrying this TCR beta chain was seen repeatedly, ten times or more. No antigen is known for it. The diagnoses drew upon clinical symptoms, serum thyroxine and TRAb, thyroid ultrasound and orbital computed tomography. The data were obtained in a study of T cells in Graves' hyperthyroidism and ophthalmopathy. About the study: Peripheral blood was drawn at first diagnosis, prior to all treatment.

Study-level points and caveats: Ophthalmopathy was identified by the model a median 6.5 months ahead of onset.

Trimming removed 6 bases from V and 0 bases from J, with 6 bases in between. The CDR3 sequence is 13 residues long. TCR beta CDR3 regions were amplified from RNA transcripts. The HTBI primer set drove a first-round RT-PCR of the TCR CDR3. MiXCR was run by TCRdb on the multiplex PCR reads, yielding one entry per CDR3 protein. Of around 720,000 distinct CDR3 sequences in the sample, around 40% were seen once. The clonotype was recovered from a woman between 35 and 50 years old with Graves' hyperthyroidism. The gene calls are TRBV12-3 or TRBV12-4 and TRBJ1-5; D is undetermined. The material sequenced was blood. In DNA form, the CDR3 reads TGTGCCAGCAGCCCGGGTAGCAATCAGCCCCAGCATTTT. The encoded protein is CASSPGSNQPQHF.